This T cell receptor (beta chain) was recovered during a study of blood T cell repertoires in COVID-19. Study information: Collection of acute and convalescent COVID-19 samples took place in the United States, Italy and Spain. Sample material is recorded as cDNA or gDNA derived from T cells, B-cell-depleted T cells, or PBMCs.

Authors' data handling: From reference gene primer amplification, estimates of nucleated cell counts were derived. Sequencing used immunoSEQ multiplex PCR; TCRdb keeps in-frame clones, though not all of them. The V and J calls and clone size come from that table; D and trimming were worked out from the DNA. Among 120,000 or so clones listed, about 79% were seen once. In this sample, this clone turned up a few times. V was shortened by 4 bases and J by 6 bases, with 9 bases between the two germline ends. CDR1 and CDR2 from the germline V gene are SGHNT and YENEEA. This CDR3 has 13 residues. This TCR came from a woman aged 65 to 85 with acute or convalescent COVID-19. The chain has TRBV11-3 and TRBJ2-2, with D possibly being TRBD1 (6 bases). Sequenced: peripheral blood. The chain's CDR3 is CASSYRDPGELFF. The CDR3 coding sequence is TGTGCCAGCAGCTACAGGGACCCCGGGGAGCTGTTTTTT.